A single sample gave rise to the 9 T cell receptor beta chains below, sequenced in a study of siplizumab effects on memory and regulatory T cells. Profiled with immunoSEQ multiplex PCR; TCRdb holds only in-frame clones, not every one. The sample lists under 95,000 clones, over 85% occurring once. Sequences were obtained from non-Treg CD4+ T cells sorted from blood. These receptors were collected from a human donor in good health.

The chain has TRBV7-2 and TRBJ2-3, with 11 bases lining up with TRBD2. CDR3 size: 16 residues. The V segment lost 2 bases and the J segment 4 bases; nucleotides outside the gene matches: 5. In germline, CDR1 is SGHTA, CDR2 FQGNSA. The CDR3 spells CASSLSLAGGADTQYF. CDR3 coding DNA: TGTGCCAGCAGCTTATCCCTAGCGGGGGGCGCAGATACGCAGTATTTT.

This clone came up once. The chain employs TRBV15 and TRBJ2-1; no definite D call. Between the trimmed V and J ends, which lost 3 bases and 6 bases, there was a span of 15 bases. The CDR3 runs to 15 residues. From germline, CDR1 is LNHNV and CDR2 YYDKDF (reference sequence). The CDR3 loop reads CATSSPGWVGNEQFF. For the CDR3, the DNA is TGTGCCACCAGCAGCCCCGGTTGGGTCGGCAATGAGCAGTTCTTC. The full variable domain, with the rest looked up from reference TRBV15 and TRBJ2-1, is DAMVIQNPRYQVTQFGKPVTLSCSQTLNHNVMYWYQQKSSQAPKLLFHYYDKDFNNEADTPDNFQSRRPNTSFCFLDIRSPGLGDTAMYLCATSSPGWVGNEQFFGPGTRLTVL.

V and J are TRBV15 and TRBJ2-1, with D possibly matching TRBD1 (5 bases). CDR3 size: 15 residues. The V end was cut by 5 bases, the J end by 7 bases, with 18 bases between. The germline CDR1 and CDR2 sequences are LNHNV and YYDKDF (reference sequence). CDR3 nucleotides: TGTGCCACCAGCGGGTCAGGGCTTGGCCAGAATGAGCAGTTCTTC. Encoded protein: CATSGSGLGQNEQFF.

The rearrangement links TRBV30 to TRBJ1-1, with D possibly being TRBD1 (6 bases). The CDR3 sequence is 13 residues long. CDR1 and CDR2 (germline): GTSNPN, SVGIG (reference sequence). Trimming cost V 2 bases and J 1 base, with 8 bases left between them. CDR3 protein: CAWSMTGNTEAFF. CDR3 DNA sequence: TGTGCCTGGAGTATGACAGGGAACACTGAAGCTTTCTTT.

The rearrangement uses TRBV6-1 and TRBJ1-5; D gene ambiguous. Deletions cut 4 bases from V and 4 bases from J, with 8 bases between. This CDR3 comprises 13 residues. The germline V gene has CDR1 MNHNS and CDR2 SASEGT. CDR3: CASSGATNQPQHF. The DNA for the CDR3 is TGTGCCAGCAGTGGGGCTACAAATCAGCCCCAGCATTTT.

The chain has TRBV2 and TRBJ2-7; 9 positions agree with TRBD1. CDR1 and CDR2 (germline): SNHLY, FYNNEI. The ends lost 4 bases at V and 1 base at J; junction bases unmatched: 2. The CDR3 extends over 14 amino acids. The CDR3 coding sequence is TGTGCCAGCAGTGTCGACAGGGGGTCCTACGAGCAGTACTTC. Translating it yields CASSVDRGSYEQYF.

V usage is TRBV4-1 and J usage is TRBJ2-1, with 10 bases lining up with TRBD1. V lost 0 bases and J lost 7; bases outside the gene matches: 6. CDR3 length: 16 amino acids. The V gene's germline CDR1 is MGHRA and CDR2 YSYEKL. CDR3 sequence: CASSQDGTGVSNEQFF. The CDR3 nucleotides are TGCGCCAGCAGCCAAGATGGGACAGGGGTTTCGAATGAGCAGTTCTTC.

The chain is built from TRBV4-3 and TRBJ2-2; 7 bases align to TRBD2. The CDR3 is 16 residues long. CDR1 LGHNA and CDR2 YSLEER come from the germline V gene. With V trimmed by 3 bases and J by 1 base, 5 bases remained unmatched. The CDR3 protein is CASSHLAGENTGELFF. The CDR3 DNA sequence: TGCGCCAGCAGCCACTTAGCGGGCGAGAACACCGGGGAGCTGTTTTTT.

This chain connects TRBV25-1 to TRBJ1-2; D call uncertain. The V end was cut by 6 bases, the J end by 2 bases, with 19 bases between. CDR3 length: 16 amino acids. CDR1 MGHDK and CDR2 SYGVNS come from the germline V gene. Here the CDR3 reads CASSPTRHFPNYGYTF. The DNA for the CDR3 is TGTGCCAGCAGCCCTACCAGGCACTTTCCCAACTATGGCTACACCTTC.